The entry below describes one T cell receptor beta chain. The record originates from a study of OX40 agonist ivuxolimab in advanced cancers. Germline values: CDR1 SGHTA, CDR2 FQGNSA. This CDR3 spans 13 amino acids. The V end lost 1 base, the J end lost 13 bases, and 15 bases lay between the germline ends. Here immunoSEQ multiplex PCR was the method, and the copy in TCRdb shows in-frame clones only, minus some. The sample has more than 55,000 clones; roughly nine tenths are singletons. The sample in question was CD4+ or CD8+ T cells sorted from blood, obtained in a trial of the OX40 agonist ivuxolimab. J is TRBJ2-3 and V is TRBV7-2; possible D gene TRBD1, 8 bases. The TCR was taken from an adult with an advanced solid tumor such as melanoma, head and neck, liver or kidney cancer. Written as DNA, the CDR3 is TGTGCCAGCAGCTTAGTCGGAACAGGGGGGGAGTATTTT. This codes for CASSLVGTGGEYF.